The 24 T cell receptor beta chains below were found in one sample sequenced in a study of regulatory T cells in long-lasting Graves disease. The time point is: persistent/refractory GD, antithyroid drugs over 5 years with positive TRAb. Construction of the TCR library relied on RNA isolated from PBMCs. Building the TCR beta libraries relied on iRepertoire HTBI primers, and CDR3 regions underwent Arm-PCR. MiXCR was run by TCRdb on the multiplex PCR reads, yielding one entry per CDR3 protein. The data show about 450,000 distinct CDR3 sequences, less than 25% seen once. The sample here was peripheral blood mononuclear cells (PBMCs), taken when the disease was refractory, from a patient treated with antithyroid drugs. These receptors were collected from a female donor with Graves disease.

Ten or more counts support this clonotype. This chain uses TRBV2 with TRBJ2-7, with 11 bases lining up with TRBD1. V dropped 4 bases and J dropped 4; count of bases not matched to a gene: 6. Germline values: CDR1 SNHLY, CDR2 FYNNEI. This CDR3 contains 15 residues. For the CDR3, the DNA is TGTGCCAGCAGTGCCACCGGGACAGGGGGTTACGAGCAGTACTTC. It translates to CASSATGTGGYEQYF.

This chain connects TRBV27 to TRBJ1-5; D remains ambiguous. Germline V CDR1 and CDR2: MNHEY, SMNVEV (reference sequence). The CDR3 loop spans 15 amino acids. Trimming left V 5 bases short and J 2 bases short, with 13 bases between. The DNA of the CDR3 is TGTGCCAGCAGTCCGCGGAGGGCAGGCAATCAGCCCCAGCATTTT. This gives the protein CASSPRRAGNQPQHF.

This clonotype came up many times. The CDR3 region is CASRTNRGNYGYTF. CDR3 bases: TGTGCCAGCAGAACTAACAGGGGGAACTATGGCTACACCTTC. The V gene is TRBV2, the J gene TRBJ1-2, with 8 bases identical to TRBD1. This CDR3 region has 14 residues. The V and J ends lost 6 bases and 2 bases, in that order; junction bases with no gene match: 5. The V gene's germline CDR1 is SNHLY and CDR2 FYNNEI.

This clonotype was seen many times. The chain recombines TRBV7-2 with TRBJ1-6; no clear D. There are 12 residues in the CDR3. The V and J ends lost 4 bases and 8 bases respectively, with 6 bases between them. In germline, CDR1 is SGHTA, CDR2 FQGNSA. CDR3 sequence: CASSWTDSPLHF. CDR3 nucleotides: TGTGCCAGCAGCTGGACTGATTCACCCCTCCACTTT.

This clonotype came up many times. V is TRBV12-3 or TRBV12-4 and J is TRBJ2-7, with 11 bases lining up with TRBD2. V gave up 5 bases and J gave up 5 bases; unmatched junction bases: 14. This CDR3 is 17 amino acids long. The CDR3 spells CASSQAGTSGFGHEQYF. CDR3 DNA: TGTGCCAGCAGTCAAGCCGGGACTAGCGGCTTCGGGCACGAGCAGTACTTC.

The chain is built from TRBV24-1 and TRBJ2-3, with 7 bases matching TRBD2. V shed 1 base, J shed 2 bases, and the junction held 11 bases outside the gene matches. CDR3 length equals 18 residues. Looked up from germline, CDR1 is KGHDR and CDR2 is SFDVKD. Written as DNA, the CDR3 is TGTGCCACCAGTGATTTCCCTCGTGGGAGGGACGTCACAGATACGCAGTATTTT. Translated: CATSDFPRGRDVTDTQYF.

The chain has TRBV5-1 and TRBJ2-5; D gene unclear. The V gene's germline CDR1 is SGHRS and CDR2 YFSETQ. The CDR3 runs 15 residues. V shed 0 bases and J shed 4 bases, with 13 bases lying between them. CDR3 loop: CASSLDWARPETQYF. The CDR3 nucleotides are TGCGCCAGCAGCTTGGATTGGGCTAGGCCAGAGACCCAGTACTTC. The whole variable domain, remainder taken from reference TRBV5-1 and TRBJ2-5, is KAGVTQTPRYLIKTRGQQVTLSCSPISGHRSVSWYQQTPGQGLQFLFEYFSETQRNKGNFPGRFSGRQFSNSRSEMNVSTLELGDSALYLCASSLDWARPETQYFGPGTRLLVL.

The sample holds a few counts of this clonotype. CDR3 DNA: TGTGCCAGTAGTGCCCACAGGGAGGGCATTCAGTACTTC. It translates to CASSAHREGIQYF. The V call is TRBV19, the J call TRBJ2-4; TRBD2 is a possible D gene (7 bases). The V gene lost 5 bases and the J gene lost 9 bases, with 14 bases spanning the gap. Per germline, CDR1 LNHDA and CDR2 SQIVND (reference sequence). The CDR3 is 13 amino acids.

As to this clonotype: This could be a read error, since a much larger clone is one nucleotide away. The genes are TRBV3-1 and TRBJ1-6; 7 bases fit TRBD1. CDR3 size: 15 residues. Per germline, CDR1 LGHDT and CDR2 YNNKEL (reference sequence). In DNA form, the CDR3 reads TGTGCCAGCAGCCAGGGACAGAGGGGGAATTCACCCCCCCACTTT. Encoded protein: CASSQGQRGNSPPHF.

Many counts were recorded for this clonotype. The genes are TRBV6-1 and TRBJ2-7, with D perhaps TRBD1 (6 bases). The CDR3 consists of 13 residues. In germline, CDR1 is MNHNS, CDR2 SASEGT. The ends were cut back, 8 bases at V and 1 base at J, with 12 bases in the middle. The CDR3 DNA is TGTGCCAGCCGCACAGGGCAATCCTACGAGCAGTACTTC. This sequence encodes CASRTGQSYEQYF.

This clonotype was seen ten or more times. This chain uses TRBV3-1 with TRBJ1-1; 7 positions agree with TRBD1. The CDR3 covers 15 residues. V shed 6 bases, J shed 1 base, and the junction held 8 bases outside the gene matches. CDR1 is LGHDT, CDR2 YNNKEL, per germline (reference sequence). The CDR3 loop reads CASRNGQVENTEAFF. CDR3 DNA: TGTGCCAGCAGAAACGGACAGGTCGAGAACACTGAAGCTTTCTTT.

This clonotype was seen more than once but under ten times. The rearrangement links TRBV14 to TRBJ1-2; no firm D call. Trimming took off 1 base at V and 8 bases at J, with 11 bases between the two ends. The CDR3 consists of 13 residues. In germline, CDR1 is SGHDN, CDR2 FVKESK. As DNA, the CDR3 is TGTGCCAGCAGCCAAGTGAAGGCTTACGGCTACACCTTC. It translates to CASSQVKAYGYTF.

There are a few counts of this clonotype. This chain joins TRBV20-1 and TRBJ2-7; 10 nucleotides match TRBD2. The CDR3 consists of 16 residues. Germline CDR1 is DFQATT and CDR2 is SNEGSKA (reference sequence). Losses at the gene ends were 1 base for V and 0 bases for J; bases not matched to a gene: 6. CDR3 sequence reads: CSARGSGRTPSYEQYF. CDR3 sequence (DNA): TGCAGTGCTAGAGGTAGCGGGAGGACTCCCTCCTACGAGCAGTACTTC.

This clonotype showed up many times. This rearrangement joins TRBV12-3 or TRBV12-4 to TRBJ2-5, with D unclear. V was cut by 7 bases and J by 1 base, with 13 bases left in between. The CDR3 runs 14 residues. The CDR3 coding sequence is TGTGCCAGCAAAGGCGGTGTTGCCCAAGAGACCCAGTACTTC. Amino acids: CASKGGVAQETQYF.

Regarding this clonotype: Given a much more abundant clone one base away, this may be a read error. This is likely a read error, given that the CDR3 carries no conserved phenylalanine or tryptophan at its end. The V call is TRBV24-1, the J call TRBJ1-1; D remains ambiguous. From germline, CDR1 is KGHDR and CDR2 SFDVKD. The V end lost 7 bases, the J end lost 0 bases, and 8 bases lay between the germline ends. The CDR3 consists of 13 residues. The DNA of the CDR3 is TGTGCCACCAGGGCAATGATGAACACTGAAGCTTTCGTT. Translating gives CATRAMMNTEAFV.

This clonotype was observed many times. This rearrangement joins TRBV7-2 to TRBJ2-5; TRBD2 aligns across 16 bases. V lost 4 bases, J lost 6 bases, and 8 bases stayed unmatched. Germline V lookup: CDR1 SGHTA, CDR2 FQGNSA. This CDR3 spans 17 amino acids. CDR3 sequence reads: CASSSPGLAGGTQTQYF. For the CDR3, the DNA is TGTGCCAGCAGCTCTCCGGGACTAGCGGGAGGGACACAGACCCAGTACTTC.

This clonotype was recorded at least ten times. The J gene is TRBJ2-7, the V gene TRBV6-1, with 11 positions matching TRBD1. This CDR3 contains 16 residues. Germline CDR1 MNHNS, CDR2 SASEGT. V lost 5 bases and J lost 1; bases outside the gene matches: 7. CDR3 amino acids: CASSRTGTGGSYEQYF. CDR3 coding DNA: TGTGCCAGCAGTCGAACCGGGACAGGGGGATCCTACGAGCAGTACTTC.

The chain joins TRBV7-9 to TRBJ1-1, with D hard to call. This CDR3 is built from 14 residues. CDR1 is SEHNR, CDR2 FQNEAQ, per germline (reference sequence). Trimming pared 5 bases from V and 5 bases from J, leaving 15 bases between. For the CDR3, the DNA is TGTGCCAGCAGCCCGAAGGAACCGAGGACTGAAGCTTTCTTT. It specifies CASSPKEPRTEAFF. Together with reference TRBV7-9 and TRBJ1-1, the CDR3 gives the full variable domain: DTGVSQNPRHKITKRGQNVTFRCDPISEHNRLYWYRQTLGQGPEFLTYFQNEAQLEKSRLLSDRFSAERPKGSFSTLEIQRTEQGDSAMYLCASSPKEPRTEAFFGQGTRLTVV.

About this clonotype itself: Compared with germline, one end of the junction differs, possibly owing to a read error. The chain combines TRBV19 with TRBJ2-5; no reliable D call. The CDR3 has 16 amino acids. Germline values: CDR1 LNHDA, CDR2 SQIVND (reference sequence). CDR3 in DNA: TGTACCAGTAGTATGCCGGGCAGTCGAATCCAAGAGACCCAGTACTTC. Protein: CTSSMPGSRIQETQYF. Full variable domain (missing parts from reference TRBV19 and TRBJ2-5): DGGITQSPKYLFRKEGQNVTLSCEQNLNHDAMYWYRQDPGQGLRLIYYSQIVNDFQKGDIAEGYSVSREKKESFPLTVTSAQKNPTAFYLCTSSMPGSRIQETQYFGPGTRLLVL.

Many counts were recorded for this clonotype. The chain combines TRBV7-2 with TRBJ1-5; 7 nucleotides match TRBD1. This CDR3 region has 16 residues. With 0 bases clipped from V and 7 bases from J, the junction kept 9 bases outside the gene matches. Germline CDR1 is SGHTA and CDR2 is FQGNSA. CDR3 in amino acids: CASSLAPTGVGQPQHF. The CDR3, as DNA: TGTGCCAGCAGCTTAGCGCCTACAGGGGTCGGCCAGCCCCAGCATTTT.

The rearrangement links TRBV7-2 to TRBJ2-5; D might be TRBD2 (7 bases). The J call is uncertain, as TRBJ2-1 better fits the DNA end. The CDR3 spans 14 residues. Germline CDR1 and CDR2: SGHTA and FQGNSA. CDR3 protein: CASSSPGGGDEQFF. DNA of the CDR3: TGTGCCAGCAGCTCCCCGGGCGGGGGCGATGAGCAGTTCTTC.

To note about this clonotype: A much more abundant neighbour one base away suggests this may be a read error. The chain couples TRBV28 to TRBJ2-7; D may be TRBD1 or TRBD2 (5 bases each). V lost 3 bases to trimming and J lost 2 bases, with 17 bases between them. Germline lookup yields CDR1 MDHEN and CDR2 SYDVKM. CDR3 length equals 16 residues. CDR3 bases: TGTGCCAGCAGTTTGGCCGGGGCAGATGACGCCTACGAGCAGTACTTC. It encodes CASSLAGADDAYEQYF.

Many counts were recorded for this clonotype. An end of the junction differs from the germline gene, which may be a read error. J is TRBJ2-5 and V is TRBV5-8; D may be TRBD2 (5 bases). Germline V gives CDR1 SGHTS, CDR2 YDEGEE. CDR3 length: 15 residues. The DNA of the CDR3 is TGTGCCAGCAGTTTGGGGAGAGGGCCCCAAGAGACCCAGTACTTC. Protein sequence: CASSLGRGPQETQYF.

This clonotype was seen more than once but under ten times. The chain is built from TRBV13 and TRBJ2-7; 7 bases align to TRBD2. Germline V gene sequence: CDR1 PRHDT, CDR2 FYEKMQ (reference sequence). CDR3 length equals 14 residues. V was clipped by 3 bases and J by 3 bases; unmatched bases: 5. The CDR3 here is CASSFSGRVYEQYF. CDR3 DNA: TGTGCCAGCAGCTTTAGCGGGCGGGTCTACGAGCAGTACTTC.